The 6 T cell receptor beta chains reported below all come from one sample, sequenced in a study of tissue T cells after allogeneic stem cell transplantation. Using immunoSEQ multiplex PCR, the repertoire was profiled, and TCRdb retains in-frame clones only, with some absent. The profile shows 4,500 to 6,500 clones, 40% to 50% of them singletons. Time point reported: mouse harvest day 7 after allogeneic transplant. Tail vein injection delivered 10^7 T-cell-depleted bone marrow cells and 10^6 splenic CD5+ T cells. Sequenced input: gut tissue. The receptors were sampled from a female BALB/c mouse given C57BL/6 T cells with graft-versus-host disease after an allogeneic hematopoietic cell transplant.

This clone has just a few counts. The germline and genes are mouse ones. The CDR3 end is not reached by the read, which stops 1 residue before it; the germline J gene fills it in. The V call is TRBV12-1, the J call TRBJ2-4; TRBD2 is a possible D gene (6 bases). CDR1 and CDR2 (germline): SGHSN, HYEKVE. V dropped 0 bases and J dropped 0 bases, with 12 bases sitting between them. CDR3 length: 16 residues. The CDR3 spells CASSLVWGSSQNTLYF. CDR3 bases read: TGTGCCAGCTCTCTCGTCTGGGGATCTAGTCAAAACACCTTGTAC.

As concerns this clone: Gene labels here are mouse ones. The sequence runs out 1 residue before the end of the CDR3; the remainder is reconstructed from the germline J gene. This chain links TRBV13-2 with TRBJ2-2; tentative D call: TRBD1 (6 bases). The germline CDR1 and CDR2 sequences are NNHNN and SYGAGS (reference sequence). The V gene lost 2 bases and the J gene lost 3 bases, with 11 bases spanning the gap. The CDR3 is 15 amino acids. CDR3 region: CASGERGMDTGQLYF. The sequenced part of the CDR3 DNA is TGTGCCAGCGGTGAGAGGGGGATGGACACCGGGCAGCTCTAC.

Notes on this clone: Mouse germline and gene names are used. The read falls 1 residue short of the CDR3 end, and the missing part is taken from the germline J gene. The gene calls are TRBV13-2 and TRBJ2-4, with D possibly being TRBD1 (5 bases). Trimming shortened V by 5 bases and J by 1 base, and 5 bases separated the two germline ends. Germline values: CDR1 NNHNN, CDR2 SYGAGS (reference sequence). This CDR3 has 12 residues. The CDR3: CASGTGQNTLYF. CDR3 DNA (partial): TGTGCCAGCGGGACAGGTCAAAACACCTTGTAC.

Comments on this clone: The listed genes are named as in mouse. The read stops 1 residue short of the end of the CDR3; the missing end is completed from the germline J gene. This chain links TRBV23 with TRBJ2-7; the table's D gene call, TRBD1, was not cross checked with the DNA. The CDR3 runs 14 residues. Per germline, CDR1 KGHTA and CDR2 FQNQQP. CDR3 sequence reads: CSSSKGDRGREQYF. The CDR3 bases that were read are TGCTCCAGCAGTAAGGGGGACAGGGGGCGAGAACAGTAC.

Remarks on this clone: The gene names here belong to mouse. Read sequence stops 1 residue before the CDR3 end, and the germline J gene provides the missing end. V is TRBV26 and J is TRBJ1-1; 10 bases align to TRBD1. The CDR3 is 13 amino acids. Germline V gene lookup returns CDR1 KGHPV and CDR2 FQNQEV (reference sequence). Losses at the gene ends were 4 bases for V and 6 bases for J; bases not matched to a gene: 2. CDR3 DNA, as far as it was read: TGTGCCAGCAGTCAGGGACAGGGGCCAGAAGTCTTC. Translated, it gives CASSQGQGPEVF. The whole CDR3 protein is CASSQGQGPEVFF.

This clone has a single count. Mouse names are used for the genes. The read ends 1 residue before the CDR3 terminus; that terminus is restored from the germline J gene. The genes are TRBV15 and TRBJ2-3; 8 nucleotides agree with TRBD2. The CDR3 covers 15 residues. With V trimmed by 2 bases and J by 1 base, 2 bases remained unmatched. Germline CDR1 and CDR2: SGHND and FRSKSL. Here the CDR3 reads CASSLLGGGAETLYF. The sequenced part of the CDR3 DNA is TGTGCCAGCAGTTTACTGGGGGGTGGTGCAGAAACGCTGTAT.